This is a list of T cell receptor beta chains from one sample in a study of tumor-infiltrating lymphocytes in glioblastoma multiforme. TCRdb processed the multiplex PCR reads anew with MiXCR; each CDR3 protein has one entry. The sample has 9,300 or so distinct CDR3 sequences; 70% to 80% are singletons. Sample: brain tumor tissue. These receptors all come from a male donor with glioblastoma. Both conserved end residues are part of each CDR3. Fields, in order: J gene, CDR3 length, V gene, clone size, D gene, CDR3 protein, CDR3 DNA. D genes are given only for firm matches. Clone size, where shown, is once, few, many, or a class for clones that have expanded.

J gene: TRBJ2-2
CDR3 length: 17
V gene: TRBV12-3/TRBV12-4
clone size: many
D gene: TRBD2
CDR3 protein: CASTPRGFAGGPGELFF
CDR3 DNA: TGTGCCAGCACCCCCCGCGGGTTTGCGGGAGGACCCGGGGAGCTGTTTTTT

J gene: TRBJ2-7
CDR3 length: 13
V gene: TRBV11-2
clone size: -
D gene: -
CDR3 protein: CASSSIVSYEQYF
CDR3 DNA: TGTGCCAGCAGCTCGATAGTCTCCTACGAGCAGTACTTC

J gene: TRBJ1-2
CDR3 length: 16
V gene: TRBV11-3
clone size: -
D gene: TRBD1
CDR3 protein: CASSSRRDRQDYGYTF
CDR3 DNA: TGTGCCAGCAGCTCCCGTCGGGACAGACAAGACTATGGCTACACCTTC

J gene: TRBJ1-4
CDR3 length: 14
V gene: TRBV5-4
clone size: -
D gene: TRBD1
CDR3 protein: CASSSDRADEKLFF
CDR3 DNA: TGTGCCAGCAGCTCGGACAGGGCGGATGAAAAACTGTTTTTT

J gene: TRBJ1-2
CDR3 length: 15
V gene: TRBV29-1
clone size: many
D gene: TRBD1
CDR3 protein: CSVVTSGTENYGYTF
CDR3 DNA: TGCAGCGTCGTAACATCCGGGACAGAAAACTATGGCTACACCTTC

J gene: TRBJ2-2
CDR3 length: 17
V gene: TRBV4-1
clone size: many
D gene: TRBD2
CDR3 protein: CASSQETSGIYTGELFF
CDR3 DNA: TGCGCCAGCAGCCAAGAGACTAGCGGGATTTACACCGGGGAGCTGTTTTTT

J gene: TRBJ2-1
CDR3 length: 15
V gene: TRBV20-1
clone size: -
D gene: TRBD2
CDR3 protein: CSAPGLAGGLNEQFF
CDR3 DNA: TGCAGTGCTCCCGGACTAGCGGGAGGTCTTAATGAGCAGTTCTTC

J gene: TRBJ2-1
CDR3 length: 13
V gene: TRBV11-2
clone size: -
D gene: -
CDR3 protein: CDSSVDKGNEQFF
CDR3 DNA: TGTGATAGCAGCGTAGATAAGGGGAATGAGCAGTTCTTC

J gene: TRBJ2-7
CDR3 length: 13
V gene: TRBV4-1
clone size: once
D gene: -
CDR3 protein: CASSQDGVYEQYF
CDR3 DNA: TGCGCCAGCAGCCAAGACGGGGTCTACGAGCAGTACTTC

J gene: TRBJ2-1
CDR3 length: 11
V gene: TRBV29-1
clone size: -
D gene: -
CDR3 protein: CSVLMEYEQFF
CDR3 DNA: TGCAGCGTTCTGATGGAGTATGAGCAGTTCTTC

J gene: TRBJ2-2
CDR3 length: 15
V gene: TRBV11-2
clone size: few
D gene: TRBD1
CDR3 protein: CASSLVQGHTGELFF
CDR3 DNA: TGTGCCAGCAGCTTAGTACAGGGGCACACCGGGGAGCTGTTTTTT

J gene: TRBJ2-5
CDR3 length: 14
V gene: TRBV11-2
clone size: -
D gene: -
CDR3 protein: CASSLQGWGETQYF
CDR3 DNA: TGTGCCAGCAGCTTGCAGGGGTGGGGGGAGACCCAGTACTTC

J gene: TRBJ2-7
CDR3 length: 19
V gene: TRBV20-1
clone size: -
D gene: TRBD1
CDR3 protein: CSARLRYRGSYTHSYEQYF
CDR3 DNA: TGCAGTGCTAGGCTCAGGTACAGGGGATCATACACCCACTCCTACGAGCAGTACTTC

J gene: TRBJ2-1
CDR3 length: 15
V gene: TRBV11-3
clone size: -
D gene: TRBD2
CDR3 protein: CATSKGLAEHNEQFF
CDR3 DNA: TGTGCCACCTCGAAGGGACTAGCGGAACACAATGAGCAGTTCTTC

J gene: TRBJ2-5
CDR3 length: 13
V gene: TRBV5-6
clone size: -
D gene: -
CDR3 protein: CASSLEEEETQYF
CDR3 DNA: TGTGCCAGCAGCTTGGAGGAAGAAGAGACCCAGTACTTC

J gene: TRBJ2-7
CDR3 length: 12
V gene: TRBV20-1
clone size: -
D gene: -
CDR3 protein: CSATRAGYEQYF
CDR3 DNA: TGCAGTGCTACTCGAGCTGGTTACGAGCAGTACTTC

J gene: TRBJ2-1
CDR3 length: 19
V gene: TRBV10-3
clone size: -
D gene: -
CDR3 protein: CAAHEGPRTTESSYNEQFF
CDR3 DNA: TGTGCCGCACATGAGGGGCCTAGGACTACCGAGAGCTCCTACAATGAGCAGTTCTTC

J gene: TRBJ2-7
CDR3 length: 14
V gene: TRBV12-3/TRBV12-4
clone size: -
D gene: TRBD1
CDR3 protein: CASSLGDRGSEQYF
CDR3 DNA: TGTGCCAGCAGTTTAGGGGACAGGGGGTCCGAGCAGTACTTC

J gene: TRBJ2-1
CDR3 length: 15
V gene: TRBV5-1
clone size: -
D gene: TRBD1
CDR3 protein: CASRLGTGVYNVQFF
CDR3 DNA: TGCGCCAGCAGGTTGGGGACAGGGGTCTACAATGTGCAGTTCTTC

J gene: TRBJ1-5
CDR3 length: 14
V gene: TRBV11-2
clone size: -
D gene: -
CDR3 protein: CASSLGGMDQPQHF
CDR3 DNA: TGTGCCAGCAGCTTAGGAGGGATGGATCAGCCCCAGCATTTT

J gene: TRBJ2-1
CDR3 length: 12
V gene: TRBV11-2
clone size: -
D gene: -
CDR3 protein: CASSLDRGEQFF
CDR3 DNA: TGTGCCAGCAGCTTAGATAGGGGGGAGCAGTTCTTC

J gene: TRBJ1-1
CDR3 length: 14
V gene: TRBV10-3
clone size: -
D gene: -
CDR3 protein: CAIRIDSSNTEAFF
CDR3 DNA: TGTGCCATCAGAATTGACAGTAGCAACACTGAAGCTTTCTTT

J gene: TRBJ2-1
CDR3 length: 14
V gene: TRBV20-1
clone size: -
D gene: TRBD1
CDR3 protein: CSARDRVSYNERFF
CDR3 DNA: TGCAGTGCAAGAGACAGGGTCTCCTACAATGAGCGGTTCTTC

J gene: TRBJ2-5
CDR3 length: 15
V gene: TRBV11-1
clone size: once
D gene: TRBD1
CDR3 protein: CASSRITGGRETRYF
CDR3 DNA: TGTGCCAGCAGCCGAATCACAGGGGGCAGAGAGACCCGGTACTTC

J gene: TRBJ2-3
CDR3 length: 18
V gene: TRBV11-2
clone size: -
D gene: TRBD2
CDR3 protein: CASRYSWTSGGDTDTQYF
CDR3 DNA: TGTGCCAGCAGATATTCATGGACTAGCGGGGGAGACACAGATACGCAGTATTTT

J gene: TRBJ2-7
CDR3 length: 17
V gene: TRBV11-2
clone size: -
D gene: TRBD2
CDR3 protein: CASSTGLAGRFGDEQYF
CDR3 DNA: TGTGCCAGCAGCACAGGACTAGCGGGAAGGTTCGGGGACGAGCAGTACTTC